This T cell receptor beta chain was observed in a study of blood T cells in healthy people across ages. As for the study in general: About one barcoded beta molecule per two T cells was the capture yield of template switching.

A second PCR of about 6 to 12 cycles used a sample-barcoded 5' primer and a J-beta primer mix. TCRdb reanalysed the 5' RACE reads using MiXCR and keeps one entry per CDR3 protein. The table shows around 820,000 distinct CDR3 sequences, with 20% to 25% occurring only once. Notes on this clonotype: The target antigen is unknown.

From germline, CDR1 is DFQATT and CDR2 SNEGSKA (reference sequence). With 3 bases removed from V and 5 bases from J, the gap between germline ends came to 17 bases. This CDR3 region has 14 residues. Points from the study as a whole: A greater number of naive CD4+ cells and higher diversity distinguished long-lived donors from aged donors.

This sample was shared with a second study, whose subject was T cells of mothers and their children.

This TCR came from a boy between 10 and 17 years old in good health. The sample comprised blood. This rearrangement joins TRBV20-1 to TRBJ2-7; a possible D gene is TRBD1 (5 bases). The CDR3 here is CSASQGGIKNEQYF. CDR3 DNA sequence: TGCAGTGCTAGCCAGGGCGGTATAAAAAACGAGCAGTACTTC.